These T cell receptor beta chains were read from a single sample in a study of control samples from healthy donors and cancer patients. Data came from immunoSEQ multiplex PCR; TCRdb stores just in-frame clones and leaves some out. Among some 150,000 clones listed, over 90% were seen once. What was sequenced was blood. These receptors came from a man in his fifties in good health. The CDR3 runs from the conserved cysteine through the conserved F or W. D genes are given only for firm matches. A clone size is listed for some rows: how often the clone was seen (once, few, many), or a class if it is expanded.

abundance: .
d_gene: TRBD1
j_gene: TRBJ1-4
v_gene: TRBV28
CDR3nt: TGTGCCACTAGGACAGGGGGAGGTGAAAAACTGTTTTTT
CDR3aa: CATRTGGGEKLFF

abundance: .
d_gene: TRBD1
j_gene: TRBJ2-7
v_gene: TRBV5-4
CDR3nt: TGTGCCAGCAGCTTGGAGAACAGGGGAAACGAGCAGTACTTC
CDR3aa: CASSLENRGNEQYF

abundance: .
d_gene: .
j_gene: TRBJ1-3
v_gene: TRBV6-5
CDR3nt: TGTGCCAGCAGTTCAGGAGGGGTTATCTCTGGAAACACCATATATTTT
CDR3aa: CASSSGGVISGNTIYF

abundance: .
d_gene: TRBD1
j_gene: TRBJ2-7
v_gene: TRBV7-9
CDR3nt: TGTGCCAGCAGCTTAGAAGGCCAGGGGGCCTACGAGCAGTACTTC
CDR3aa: CASSLEGQGAYEQYF

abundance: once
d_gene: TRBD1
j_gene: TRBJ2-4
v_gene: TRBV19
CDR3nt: TGTGCCAGTAGTCCCTGGACAGGGCGGGGAAACATTCAGTACTTC
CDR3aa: CASSPWTGRGNIQYF

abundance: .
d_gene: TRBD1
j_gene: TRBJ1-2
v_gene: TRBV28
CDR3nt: TGTGCCAGCAGTTTTACAGGGGGCACCTATGGCTACACCTTC
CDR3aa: CASSFTGGTYGYTF

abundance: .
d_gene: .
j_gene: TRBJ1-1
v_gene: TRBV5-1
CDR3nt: TGCGCCAGCAGCTTGCCAACAGCTGATGAAGCTTTCTTT
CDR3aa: CASSLPTADEAFF

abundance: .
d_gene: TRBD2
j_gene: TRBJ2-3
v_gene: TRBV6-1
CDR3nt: TGTGCCAGCAGTGAAGTGGGTGGAACAGTTGAACGCGGGAGGCCAAGCACAGATACGCAGTATTTT
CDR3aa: CASSEVGGTVERGRPSTDTQYF

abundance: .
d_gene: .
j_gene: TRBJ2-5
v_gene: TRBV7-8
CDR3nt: TGTGCCAGCAGCCCAACAGGGCCCCGGGAGACCCAGTACTTC
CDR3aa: CASSPTGPRETQYF

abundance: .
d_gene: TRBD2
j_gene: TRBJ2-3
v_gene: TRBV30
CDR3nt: TGTGCCGCCTTTAGCGGGAGAGGTGTAGCAGATACGCAGTATTTT
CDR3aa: CAAFSGRGVADTQYF

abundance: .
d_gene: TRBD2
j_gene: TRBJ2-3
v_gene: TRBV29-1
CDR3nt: TGCAGCGGAGGGACTAGCGGGAGGGGAACAGATACGCAGTATTTT
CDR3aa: CSGGTSGRGTDTQYF

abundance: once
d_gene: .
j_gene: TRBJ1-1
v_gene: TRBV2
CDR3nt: TGTGCCAGCGCTGGGGGGTTGGGGACTGAAGCTTTCTTT
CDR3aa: CASAGGLGTEAFF

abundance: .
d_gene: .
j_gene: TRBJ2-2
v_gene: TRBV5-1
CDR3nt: TGCGCCAGCAGCTTACAGGGATCCGGGGAGCTGTTTTTT
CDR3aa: CASSLQGSGELFF

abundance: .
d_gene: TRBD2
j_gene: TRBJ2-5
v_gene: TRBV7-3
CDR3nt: TGTGCCAGCTCCCGTAGCGGGAGGGAAGAGACCCAGTACTTC
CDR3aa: CASSRSGREETQYF

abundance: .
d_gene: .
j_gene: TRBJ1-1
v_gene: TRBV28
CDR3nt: TGTGCCAGCAGTTTTGGGGCGACTGAAGCTTTCTTT
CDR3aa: CASSFGATEAFF

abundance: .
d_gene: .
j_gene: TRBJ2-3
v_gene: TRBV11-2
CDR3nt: TGTGCCAGCAGCTTAGCGACCCCAGGAAAACGCACAGATACGCAGTATTTT
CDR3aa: CASSLATPGKRTDTQYF

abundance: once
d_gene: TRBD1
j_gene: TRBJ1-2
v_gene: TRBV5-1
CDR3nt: TGCGCCAGCAGCTTGGGACAGGGAAATAATGGCTACACCTTC
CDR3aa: CASSLGQGNNGYTF

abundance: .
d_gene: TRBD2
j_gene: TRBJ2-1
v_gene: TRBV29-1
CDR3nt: TGCAGCGTTCGGGAGGGTTCCTACAATGAGCAGTTCTTC
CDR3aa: CSVREGSYNEQFF

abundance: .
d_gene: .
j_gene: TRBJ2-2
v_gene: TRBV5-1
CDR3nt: TGCGCCAGCAGCCAGGAGAGCGGTTCCACCGGGGAGCTGTTTTTT
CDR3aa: CASSQESGSTGELFF

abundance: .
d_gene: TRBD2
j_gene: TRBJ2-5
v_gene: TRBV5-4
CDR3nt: TGTGCCAGCAGCTTGGCTAGCGGAAAAGAGACCCAGTACTTC
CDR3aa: CASSLASGKETQYF

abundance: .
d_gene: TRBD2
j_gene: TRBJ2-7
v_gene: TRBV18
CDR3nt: TGTGCCAGCTCACCCCTAGCGGGAGTAAAAGAGCAGTACTTC
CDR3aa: CASSPLAGVKEQYF

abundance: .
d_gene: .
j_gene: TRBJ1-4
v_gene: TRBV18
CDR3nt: TGTGCCAGCTCACCACCGGGGAAGAAGAATGAAAAACTGTTTTTT
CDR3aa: CASSPPGKKNEKLFF

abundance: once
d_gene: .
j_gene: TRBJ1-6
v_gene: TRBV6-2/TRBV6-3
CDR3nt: TGTGCCAGCAGTCGGGGCCGTTATAATTCACCCCTCCACTTT
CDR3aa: CASSRGRYNSPLHF

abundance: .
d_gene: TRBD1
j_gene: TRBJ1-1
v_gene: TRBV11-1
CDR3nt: TGTGCCAGCAGCCGACAGGGAAGGACTGAAGCTTTCTTT
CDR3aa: CASSRQGRTEAFF

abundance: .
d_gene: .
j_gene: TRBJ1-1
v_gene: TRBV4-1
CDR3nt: TGCGCCAGCAGCCACCCCCCCAGGGGCCCTGAAGCTTTCTTT
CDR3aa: CASSHPPRGPEAFF

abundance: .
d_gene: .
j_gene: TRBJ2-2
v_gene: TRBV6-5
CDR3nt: TGTGCCAGCAAGAGGGACTGGAACACCGGGGAGCTGTTTTTT
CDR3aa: CASKRDWNTGELFF

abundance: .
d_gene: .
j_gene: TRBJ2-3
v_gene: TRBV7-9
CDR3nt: TGTGCCAGCAGCTGGGACCGGGGTAGCACAGATACGCAGTATTTT
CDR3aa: CASSWDRGSTDTQYF

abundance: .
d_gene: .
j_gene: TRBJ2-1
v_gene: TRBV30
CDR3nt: TGTGCCTGGAGTGTTAATGAGCAGTTCTTC
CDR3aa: CAWSVNEQFF

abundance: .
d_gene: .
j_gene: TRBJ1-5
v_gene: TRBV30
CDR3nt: TGTGCCTGGAGTGTCCGAGGGGCGAAGAATAGCAATCAGCCCCAGCATTTT
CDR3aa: CAWSVRGAKNSNQPQHF

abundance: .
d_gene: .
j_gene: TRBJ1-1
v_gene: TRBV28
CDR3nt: TGTGCCAGCACCCCCCCGAGGGTGAACACTGAAGCTTTCTTT
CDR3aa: CASTPPRVNTEAFF

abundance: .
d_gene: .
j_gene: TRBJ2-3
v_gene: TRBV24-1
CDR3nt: TGTGCCACCAGTGATTCACGGGCCACAGATACGCAGTATTTT
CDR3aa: CATSDSRATDTQYF

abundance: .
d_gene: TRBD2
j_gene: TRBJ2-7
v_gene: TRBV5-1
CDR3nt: TGCGCCAGCAGCTTGGTACCGACTAGCGGCTACGAGCAGTACTTC
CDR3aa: CASSLVPTSGYEQYF

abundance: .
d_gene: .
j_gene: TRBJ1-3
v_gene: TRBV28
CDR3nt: TGTGCCAGCAGATTCGGGGGAACTGGAAACACCATATATTTT
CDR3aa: CASRFGGTGNTIYF